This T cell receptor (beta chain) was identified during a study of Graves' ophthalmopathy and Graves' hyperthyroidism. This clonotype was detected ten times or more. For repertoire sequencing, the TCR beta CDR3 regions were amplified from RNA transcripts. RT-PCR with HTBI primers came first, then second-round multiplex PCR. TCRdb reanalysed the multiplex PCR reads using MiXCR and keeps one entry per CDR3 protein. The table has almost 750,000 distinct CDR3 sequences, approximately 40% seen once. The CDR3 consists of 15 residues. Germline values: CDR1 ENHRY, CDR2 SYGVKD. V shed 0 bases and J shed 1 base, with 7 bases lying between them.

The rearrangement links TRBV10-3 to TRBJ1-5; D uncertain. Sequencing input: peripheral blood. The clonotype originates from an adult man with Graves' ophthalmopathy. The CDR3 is CAISESPRSNQPQHF. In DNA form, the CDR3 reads TGTGCCATCAGTGAGTCACCCAGAAGCAATCAGCCCCAGCATTTT.